The 2 T cell receptor beta chains reported below all come from one sample, sequenced in a study of T cell responses to AZD1222 COVID-19 vaccine. Here immunoSEQ multiplex PCR was the method, and the copy in TCRdb shows in-frame clones only, minus some. The sample contains approximately 190,000 clones, approximately 91% of which appear only once. The sample consisted of peripheral blood, taken on day 0 of AZD1222 vaccination. The receptors were gathered from an adult in good health.

The chain has TRBV10-3 and TRBJ1-2, with 8 bases identical to TRBD1. Germline trimming cut 6 bases from V and 4 bases from J; bases unmatched to any gene: 16. Looked up from germline, CDR1 is ENHRY and CDR2 is SYGVKD. The CDR3 is 17 residues long. The CDR3 coding sequence is TGTGCCATCAGGGACCCGGACAGGGTATCAAGCAGCTATGGCTACACCTTC. It translates to CAIRDPDRVSSSYGYTF.

This clone is a singleton in its sample. The sample has other DNA sequences that encode this CDR3 too. This chain joins TRBV7-2 and TRBJ2-7; D tentatively fits TRBD1 or TRBD2 (5 bases each). The germline V gene has CDR1 SGHTA and CDR2 FQGNSA. The ends were cut back, 1 base at V and 4 bases at J, with 8 bases in the middle. CDR3 length: 13 residues. The CDR3 reads CASSLGGGYEQYF. DNA of the CDR3: TGTGCCAGCAGCTTAGGTGGGGGATACGAGCAGTACTTC.